Listed here are 8 T cell receptor beta chains from one sample, sequenced in a study of vaccination effects on CD4 cells after COVID-19. The antigens these receptors bind are not known. After less than 11 days in culture, the CD4+ T cells were isolated. Two-dose vaccination with either BNT162b2 or mRNA-1273 was given to the participants. Using immunoSEQ multiplex PCR, the repertoire was profiled, and TCRdb retains in-frame clones only, with some absent. The repertoire includes fewer than 75,000 clones, around 73% of them detected once, and more than 3.5% sits in the top ten. The sample in question was CD4+ T cells from PBMCs cultured without peptide, obtained after COVID-19 vaccination. These receptors were obtained from a human donor who received a COVID-19 vaccine.

CDR3 residues: CAISEPRRQGSEQYF. CDR3 nucleotides: TGTGCCATCAGTGAACCCCGGCGACAGGGTTCCGAGCAGTACTTC. The chain joins TRBV10-3 to TRBJ2-7; 7 nucleotides align to TRBD1. CDR3 length: 15 amino acids. Trimming removed 3 bases from V and 6 bases from J; junction bases left unmatched: 11. Germline CDR1 is ENHRY and CDR2 is SYGVKD.

The V call is TRBV30, the J call TRBJ1-6; maybe TRBD1 (5 bases). There are 15 residues in the CDR3. The germline CDR1 and CDR2 sequences are GTSNPN and SVGIG (reference sequence). Trimming pared 3 bases from V and 6 bases from J, leaving 15 bases between. CDR3 DNA: TGTGCCTGGAGGGGGGAGGGTCGAGGTAATTCACCCCTCCACTTT. Translated, it gives CAWRGEGRGNSPLHF.

The chain combines TRBV9 with TRBJ1-1; 7 bases are shared with TRBD1. From germline, CDR1 is SGDLS and CDR2 YYNGEE. Trimming cost V 4 bases and J 0 bases; bases outside gene matches: 6. The CDR3 totals 15 residues. The CDR3 DNA is TGTGCCAGCAGCCCAACGACAGGGATGAACACTGAAGCTTTCTTT. Its protein product is CASSPTTGMNTEAFF.

V gene TRBV3-1 (or the pseudogene TRBV3-2) combines with J gene TRBJ1-2; a possible D gene is TRBD1 (5 bases). Germline-derived CDR1 and CDR2 are LGHDT and YNNKEL (reference sequence). This CDR3 region has 13 residues. The V end lost 3 bases, the J end lost 8 bases, and 13 bases lay between the germline ends. The CDR3 region has the DNA TGTGCCAGCAGCCACGGGGGGGTCGGGGGCTACACCTTC. Its protein product is CASSHGGVGGYTF.

J is TRBJ1-1 and V is TRBV27; 7 positions agree with TRBD1. CDR3 length equals 16 residues. Germline CDR1 reads MNHEY; CDR2 reads SMNVEV (reference sequence). V was pared by 2 bases and J by 0 bases, with 6 bases of the junction left unmatched. CDR3 in DNA: TGTGCCAGCAGTTTAAGGGGGCAGGGAGTGAACACTGAAGCTTTCTTT. Protein product: CASSLRGQGVNTEAFF.

The rearrangement links TRBV3-1 (or the pseudogene TRBV3-2) to TRBJ1-4; 8 bases fit TRBD1. With V trimmed by 4 bases and J by 8 bases, 6 bases remained unmatched. The CDR3 is 14 residues long. Per germline, CDR1 LGHDT and CDR2 YNNKEL (reference sequence). The CDR3 coding sequence is TGTGCCAGCAGCCGAACAGGGGGAAAGGAAAAACTGTTTTTT. Residues: CASSRTGGKEKLFF.

This chain links TRBV2 with TRBJ1-5; a possible D gene is TRBD1 (5 bases). CDR3 size: 12 residues. V lost 8 bases and J 1 base, leaving 6 bases between the germline ends. The germline gives CDR1 SNHLY, CDR2 FYNNEI. The CDR3 DNA is TGTGCCAGCCGGGGCAGCAATCAGCCCCAGCATTTT. It encodes CASRGSNQPQHF.

The rearrangement joins TRBV15 to TRBJ1-1; D is ambiguous. Trimming took off 0 bases at V and 0 bases at J, with 5 bases between the two ends. CDR3 length: 14 residues. Germline V gene sequence: CDR1 LNHNV, CDR2 YYDKDF (reference sequence). CDR3 nucleotides: TGTGCCACCAGCAGAGAGATTCTGAACACTGAAGCTTTCTTT. It yields the protein CATSREILNTEAFF.